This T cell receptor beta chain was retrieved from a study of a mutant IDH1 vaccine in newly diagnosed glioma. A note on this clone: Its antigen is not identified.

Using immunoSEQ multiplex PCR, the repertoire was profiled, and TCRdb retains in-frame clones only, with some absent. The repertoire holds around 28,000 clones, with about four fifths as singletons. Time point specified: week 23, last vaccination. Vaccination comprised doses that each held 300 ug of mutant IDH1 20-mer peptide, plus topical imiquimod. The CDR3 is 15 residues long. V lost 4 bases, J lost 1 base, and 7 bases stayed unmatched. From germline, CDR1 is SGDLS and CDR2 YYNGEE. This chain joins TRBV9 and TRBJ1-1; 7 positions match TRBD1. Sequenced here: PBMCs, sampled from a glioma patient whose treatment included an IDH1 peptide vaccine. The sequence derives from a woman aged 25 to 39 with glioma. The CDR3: CASSPQRQGNTEAFF. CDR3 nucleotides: TGTGCCAGCAGCCCCCAGAGACAGGGGAACACTGAAGCTTTCTTT.